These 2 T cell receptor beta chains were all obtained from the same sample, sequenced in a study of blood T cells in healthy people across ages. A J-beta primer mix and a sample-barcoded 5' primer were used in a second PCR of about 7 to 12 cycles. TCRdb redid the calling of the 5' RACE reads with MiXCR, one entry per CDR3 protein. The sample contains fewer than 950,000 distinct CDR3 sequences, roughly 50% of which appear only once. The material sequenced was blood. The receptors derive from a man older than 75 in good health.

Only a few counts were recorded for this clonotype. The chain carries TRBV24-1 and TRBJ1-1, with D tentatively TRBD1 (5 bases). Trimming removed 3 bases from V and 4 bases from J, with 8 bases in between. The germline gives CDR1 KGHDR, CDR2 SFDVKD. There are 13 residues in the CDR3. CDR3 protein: CATSDTGPTEAFF. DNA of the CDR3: TGTGCCACCAGTGATACGGGACCCACTGAAGCTTTCTTT.

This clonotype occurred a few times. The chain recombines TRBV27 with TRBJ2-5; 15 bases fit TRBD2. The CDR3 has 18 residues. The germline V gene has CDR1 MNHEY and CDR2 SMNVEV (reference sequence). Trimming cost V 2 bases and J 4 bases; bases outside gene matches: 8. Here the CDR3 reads CASSLGGLAGGPRETQYF. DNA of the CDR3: TGTGCCAGCAGTTTAGGTGGACTAGCGGGAGGGCCAAGAGAGACCCAGTACTTC.